The 29 T cell receptor beta chains in this list originate from one sample, sequenced in a study of blood T cell dynamics during melanoma immunotherapy. The method was immunoSEQ multiplex PCR; TCRdb's version includes in-frame clones alone and lacks a portion of them. The sample comprises 10,000 or so clones, around nine tenths of which are singletons, and about 30% rests with the top ten. Time point given: pre-treatment baseline. Sample: blood, taken from a patient treated with checkpoint blockade. These receptors were obtained from a human donor with melanoma.

The table lists this clone with a few counts. The J gene is TRBJ2-3, the V gene TRBV28; TRBD2 matches at 7 bases. From germline, CDR1 is MDHEN and CDR2 SYDVKM. Unmatched junction bases numbered 11, after V lost 2 bases and J lost 3 bases. CDR3 length equals 17 residues. CDR3 sequence reads: CASSLGASGYATDTQYF. CDR3 coding DNA: TGTGCCAGCAGTTTAGGGGCTAGCGGATACGCAACAGATACGCAGTATTTT.

This clone was detected only once. Other DNA sequences in the sample encode the same CDR3. The chain joins TRBV28 to TRBJ2-7; 11 nucleotides agree with TRBD1. This CDR3 has 14 amino acids. In germline, CDR1 is MDHEN, CDR2 SYDVKM. The ends lost 6 bases at V and 2 bases at J; junction bases unmatched: 3. This chain's CDR3 is CASSRTGGPYEQYF. CDR3 in DNA: TGTGCCAGCAGCCGGACAGGGGGCCCCTACGAGCAGTACTTC.

The V gene is TRBV28, the J gene TRBJ1-6; no definite D call. Between the trimmed V and J ends, which lost 7 bases and 5 bases, there was a span of 21 bases. The CDR3 totals 17 residues. Germline values: CDR1 MDHEN, CDR2 SYDVKM. The CDR3 DNA is TGTGCCAGCACCTTCTTGTTAAGGGTGAGCAATAATTCACCCCTCCACTTT. Protein: CASTFLLRVSNNSPLHF.

This chain links TRBV4-1 with TRBJ2-7; weak D call: TRBD2 (6 bases). Trimming stripped 0 bases from V and 13 bases from J, with 13 bases between. Germline V gene lookup returns CDR1 MGHRA and CDR2 YSYEKL. The CDR3 runs to 12 residues. The CDR3 here is CASSQDRESRYF. The CDR3 DNA reads TGCGCCAGCAGCCAAGATCGGGAGAGTCGTTACTTC.

The chain has TRBV7-2 and TRBJ2-7, with D maybe TRBD1 (5 bases). Germline CDR1 SGHTA, CDR2 FQGNSA. The CDR3 extends over 13 amino acids. Between the trimmed V and J ends, which lost 1 base and 7 bases, there was a span of 11 bases. CDR3 residues: CASSLGQGGEQYF. CDR3 bases: TGTGCCAGCAGCTTAGGGCAGGGTGGGGAGCAGTACTTC.

The V and J genes are TRBV7-9 and TRBJ1-5; no definite D call. CDR1 SEHNR and CDR2 FQNEAQ come from the germline V gene (reference sequence). This CDR3 comprises 12 residues. V was cut by 3 bases and J by 5 bases, with 5 bases left in between. CDR3 sequence (DNA): TGTGCCAGCAGCTTCGGCGATCAGCCCCAGCATTTT. Translated, it gives CASSFGDQPQHF. Complete variable domain (other parts from reference TRBV7-9 and TRBJ1-5): DTGVSQNPRHKITKRGQNVTFRCDPISEHNRLYWYRQTLGQGPEFLTYFQNEAQLEKSRLLSDRFSAERPKGSFSTLEIQRTEQGDSAMYLCASSFGDQPQHFGDGTRLSIL.

The rearrangement joins TRBV6-5 to TRBJ2-7; weak D call: TRBD2 (5 bases). The V end was cut by 0 bases, the J end by 2 bases, with 8 bases between. The length of the CDR3 is 14 residues. The germline CDR1 and CDR2 sequences are MNHEY and SVGAGI. The CDR3 DNA reads TGTGCCAGCAGTTACTCGAGGGTCACCTACGAGCAGTACTTC. Residues: CASSYSRVTYEQYF.

The chain carries TRBV4-1 and TRBJ1-1; D unclear. The germline CDR1 and CDR2 sequences are MGHRA and YSYEKL. The CDR3 has 12 amino acids. The V end was cut by 5 bases, the J end by 1 base, with 5 bases between. The CDR3 spells CASSFPNTEAFF. The DNA for the CDR3 is TGCGCCAGCAGCTTTCCGAACACTGAAGCTTTCTTT.

The gene calls are TRBV28 and TRBJ2-7; 7 positions match TRBD1. Trimming took 4 bases from V and 5 from J; bases not matched to a gene: 14. The length of the CDR3 is 16 residues. Germline V gene sequence: CDR1 MDHEN, CDR2 SYDVKM. CDR3 sequence (DNA): TGTGCCAGCAGTTCCCCGCTGACAGGGTACATCCACGAGCAGTACTTC. Translated: CASSSPLTGYIHEQYF. The full variable domain, with the rest looked up from reference TRBV28 and TRBJ2-7, is DVKVTQSSRYLVKRTGEKVFLECVQDMDHENMFWYRQDPGLGLRLIYFSYDVKMKEKGDIPEGYSVSREKKERFSLILESASTNQTSMYLCASSSPLTGYIHEQYFGPGTRLTVT.

This clone showed up just a few times. The V gene is TRBV5-1, the J gene TRBJ1-2; a weak D match, TRBD1 (6 bases). Trimming removed 0 bases at V and 4 bases at J, with 10 bases between. This CDR3 region has 14 residues. Germline CDR1 and CDR2: SGHRS and YFSETQ. The DNA for the CDR3 is TGCGCCAGCAGCTTGGCCCAGGGGAGCTATGGCTACACCTTC. Encoded protein: CASSLAQGSYGYTF.

The V call is TRBV6-6, the J call TRBJ1-1; no clear D gene. The germline V gene encodes CDR1 MNHNY and CDR2 SVGAGI (reference sequence). Trimming removed 8 bases from V and 3 bases from J, with 16 bases in between. The length of the CDR3 is 14 residues. The CDR3 loop reads CASLAGVRHTEAFF. In DNA, the CDR3 is TGTGCCAGCCTGGCCGGGGTACGGCACACTGAAGCTTTCTTT.

The genes are TRBV12-5 and TRBJ2-5; D possibly corresponds to TRBD2 (6 bases). V was cut by 7 bases and J by 5 bases, with 17 bases left in between. Germline loops: CDR1 LGHNT, CDR2 FRNRAP. This CDR3 has 14 residues. This CDR3 reads CASARFGGRETQYF. The CDR3 nucleotides are TGTGCTAGTGCCCGCTTTGGTGGGAGGGAGACCCAGTACTTC.

V and J are TRBV11-2 and TRBJ2-3; D not certain. The length of the CDR3 is 16 residues. Looked up from germline, CDR1 is SGHAT and CDR2 is FQNNGV. Trimming removed 4 bases from V and 6 bases from J, with 20 bases in between. This CDR3 is CASSSNYGHWRDTQYF. Here the CDR3 DNA reads TGTGCCAGCAGCTCCAACTATGGCCACTGGCGGGATACGCAGTATTTT.

This chain uses TRBV18 with TRBJ1-2; no clear D. The germline gives CDR1 KGHSH, CDR2 LQKENI. CDR3 length: 12 residues. V lost 1 base and J lost 7, with 7 bases in between. For the CDR3, the DNA is TGTGCCAGCTCACCACTCCCGGGTGGCTACACCTTC. This sequence encodes CASSPLPGGYTF.

The gene calls are TRBV27 and TRBJ1-2, with D tentatively TRBD1 (6 bases). CDR3 length: 13 residues. The V gene's germline CDR1 is MNHEY and CDR2 SMNVEV (reference sequence). V lost 8 bases to trimming and J lost 5 bases, with 15 bases between them. The CDR3 region is CASGKGGTYGYTF. The DNA of the CDR3 is TGTGCCAGCGGCAAAGGGGGGACATATGGCTACACCTTC.

J is TRBJ2-2 and V is TRBV27; 10 bases agree with TRBD2. Germline CDR1 is MNHEY and CDR2 is SMNVEV (reference sequence). The length of the CDR3 is 17 residues. The trim removed 8 bases at V and 6 bases at J, leaving 15 bases unmatched. The CDR3 here is CASSLGLAGDGAGELFF. The CDR3 DNA is TGTGCCAGCTCCCTGGGGCTAGCGGGAGATGGCGCCGGGGAGCTGTTTTTT.

The chain joins TRBV5-1 to TRBJ2-2; 10 bases fit TRBD2. With 2 bases clipped from V and 6 bases from J, the junction kept 7 bases outside the gene matches. Germline V gene data show CDR1 as SGHRS and CDR2 as YFSETQ. The CDR3 spans 16 residues. The CDR3 reads CASSFLGLARSGELFF. For the CDR3, the DNA is TGCGCCAGCAGCTTCTTGGGACTAGCGAGATCCGGGGAGCTGTTTTTT.

This chain links TRBV4-1 with TRBJ2-3, with TRBD1 as a possible D gene (6 bases). The V end was cut by 6 bases, the J end by 0 bases, with 16 bases between. The CDR3 is 16 amino acids. Germline V gives CDR1 MGHRA, CDR2 YSYEKL. The CDR3 sequence: CASRGLGQGSTDTQYF. In DNA, the CDR3 is TGCGCCAGCAGAGGCCTGGGGCAGGGGAGCACAGATACGCAGTATTTT.

V gene TRBV28 combines with J gene TRBJ2-7, with TRBD2 as a possible D gene (5 bases). Trimming stripped 2 bases from V and 9 bases from J, with 14 bases between. CDR1 MDHEN and CDR2 SYDVKM come from the germline V gene. The CDR3 has 13 amino acids. This CDR3 reads CASSLEYGVAQYF. As DNA, the CDR3 is TGTGCCAGCAGTTTAGAGTACGGGGTAGCGCAGTACTTC.

The rearrangement links TRBV5-5 to TRBJ2-1; D call uncertain. This CDR3 comprises 14 residues. Germline CDR1 is SGHKS and CDR2 is YYEKEE (reference sequence). The V end was cut by 4 bases, the J end by 7 bases, with 15 bases between. The CDR3 region has the DNA TGTGCCAGCAGCCCCCGGGCGTGGGTAAATGAGCAGTTCTTC. Its protein product is CASSPRAWVNEQFF.

The chain carries TRBV2 and TRBJ2-3; the D gene is possibly TRBD2 (6 bases). This CDR3 has 13 amino acids. Germline lookup yields CDR1 SNHLY and CDR2 FYNNEI. The V and J ends lost 5 bases and 1 base respectively, with 7 bases between them. CDR3 nucleotides: TGTGCCAGCAGTAGGGAGGGCACAGATACGCAGTATTTT. This translates into CASSREGTDTQYF.

V usage is TRBV7-9 and J usage is TRBJ1-4, with a weak D call TRBD1 (5 bases). V was pared by 5 bases and J by 4 bases, with 11 bases between. There are 14 residues in the CDR3. The germline V gene has CDR1 SEHNR and CDR2 FQNEAQ (reference sequence). The CDR3 spells CASSPWDRNEKLFF. The CDR3 DNA reads as TGTGCCAGCAGCCCTTGGGACCGTAATGAAAAACTGTTTTTT.

The rearrangement joins TRBV21-1 to TRBJ2-1; the DNA was not used to check the table's D call, TRBD2. TRBV21-1 is labeled a pseudogene. The CDR3 is 12 amino acids. The CDR3 nucleotides read TGTGCCAGCAGCCCCCAGCGGGGTGAGCAGTTCTTC. This encodes CASSPQRGEQFF.

The V gene is TRBV28, the J gene TRBJ2-7; 11 nucleotides line up with TRBD1. CDR1 and CDR2 from the germline V gene are MDHEN and SYDVKM. Trimming removed 5 bases from V and 4 bases from J; junction bases left unmatched: 7. This CDR3 is built from 15 residues. The CDR3: CASSTRTGGWYEQYF. CDR3 bases: TGTGCCAGCAGTACCCGGACAGGGGGCTGGTACGAGCAGTACTTC.

This clone was picked up one time. This chain joins TRBV11-2 and TRBJ1-1; D is uncertain. CDR3 length equals 12 residues. V shed 6 bases and J shed 11 bases, with 16 bases lying between them. Germline loops: CDR1 SGHAT, CDR2 FQNNGV. The CDR3: CASRQTGVGAFF. CDR3 DNA: TGTGCCAGCAGGCAGACCGGGGTGGGCGCTTTCTTT.

V usage is TRBV7-4 and J usage is TRBJ1-1; D is undetermined. Trimming left V 0 bases short and J 0 bases short, with 8 bases between. This CDR3 contains 15 residues. Germline loops: CDR1 SGHVT, CDR2 SQSDAQ. CDR3 coding DNA: TGTGCCAGCAGCTTAGCCAGTTATATGAACACTGAAGCTTTCTTT. Residues: CASSLASYMNTEAFF.

This rearrangement joins TRBV7-3 to TRBJ2-7, with D perhaps TRBD1 or TRBD2 (5 bases each). V was shortened by 5 bases and J by 3 bases, with 14 bases between the two germline ends. The CDR3 consists of 14 residues. CDR1 and CDR2 (germline): SGHTA, FQGTGA. The CDR3 spells CASSPPGAFYEQYF. The CDR3 DNA reads TGTGCCAGCAGCCCCCCCGGGGCCTTCTACGAGCAGTACTTC.

This chain joins TRBV28 and TRBJ2-7; TRBD1 agrees at 7 bases. The V segment lost 5 bases and the J segment 4 bases; nucleotides outside the gene matches: 5. Germline V gives CDR1 MDHEN, CDR2 SYDVKM. The CDR3 has 13 residues. The CDR3 here is CASSPGTDYEQYF. The CDR3 DNA reads as TGTGCCAGCAGTCCCGGGACAGATTACGAGCAGTACTTC.

The table lists this clone with a count of one. The genes are TRBV29-1 and TRBJ2-1; a weak D match, TRBD1 (5 bases). V was pared by 3 bases and J by 6 bases, with 12 bases between. Germline V gene sequence: CDR1 SQVTM, CDR2 ANQGSEA. The CDR3 is 13 residues long. The CDR3 loop reads CSVDQGLFNEQFF. CDR3 bases: TGCAGCGTTGACCAGGGCTTGTTCAATGAGCAGTTCTTC.